This TCR beta chain originates from a study of blood T cells in healthy people across ages (dated by TCRdb to the mid-2010s). For the study in its entirety: Template switching captured roughly one uniquely barcoded TCR beta cDNA molecule per two T cells in model experiments. Age-related changes in TCR beta repertoire diversity were measured in the study by deep sequencing normalized with unique cDNA molecular identifiers. Two additional independent replicas of 1 million unique cDNA reads from the same blood draw were analyzed for two donors (one aged 18 to 30 and one aged 80 or older). The donors were split into four age groups: young (average about 15 years), middle-aged (more than 35), aged (more than 60) and long-lived (approximately 80). Donors of different ages were randomly distributed across sequencing lanes to avoid experimental bias. Findings and caveats that apply to the study as a whole: Conclusive comparison of naive and antigen-experienced compartments was prevented by the profiling of bulk unsorted PBMCs. A strong correlation was found between observed TCR beta diversity and the percentage of naive T cells measured by flow cytometry. Estimates of total diversity based on one million sequenced T cells were considered lower bounds and underestimates. Observed TCR beta diversity per million T cells fell roughly linearly with age, and a significant reduction was already apparent by age around 40. Compared with the aged group, the long-lived group had more naive CD4+ T cells, fewer expanded clones and increased TCR diversity, a pattern suggesting age selection. The CMV infection status of donors was not known, potentially confounding age-related changes in expanded clonotypes.

The CDR1 and CDR2 encoded by the germline V gene (reference sequence) are MNHEY and SMNVEV. From the cysteine up to the phenylalanine, the CDR3 has a length of 15 residues. Just CDR3 DNA is preserved here, 45 bases in frame from base 1. Unmatched junction bases come to 18, with V trimmed by 6 bases and J by 13 bases. The donors were some 39 Caucasian individuals from Russia, aged roughly 6 to 90 years, who were systemically healthy. Each donor gave ten milliliters of peripheral blood, drawn into EDTA-treated Vacutainer tubes. PBMCs were isolated by Ficoll-Paque density-gradient centrifugation, with at least 6.5 million obtained per sample. Total RNA, at least 6 micrograms per sample, was extracted from PBMCs with Trizol reagent. For every donor, flow cytometry on a PBMC aliquot measured the percentage of naive CD45RAhigh/CD27high T cells. This clonotype was seen more than once but under ten times. Its antigen remains unidentified. The record has no base qualities; no much larger clone is one base away.

The library was built by means of 5' RACE. A second PCR of about 7 to 12 cycles was performed with a sample-barcoded 5' primer and a J-beta primer mix. A template-switch 5' adaptor carrying 12 random nucleotides introduced a unique molecular identifier onto each TCR beta cDNA molecule. Each sample yielded at least 2.5 million CDR3-containing paired-end reads. All of the RNA was converted into first-strand cDNA using the Mint cDNA synthesis kit, with a TRBC-specific oligonucleotide serving as the primer. Following uracil-DNA glycosylase treatment, all cDNA underwent a first 18-cycle PCR with the universal primers M1SS and BC2_uni_R. The original pipeline was this. Each sample was normalized by randomly selecting 1 million high-quality reads, each carrying a distinct molecular identifier. Instead of being binned into consensus sequences, reads with shared molecular identifiers were discarded. CDR3 identification, clonotype clustering and error correction used MiTCR with a Q25 quality threshold and the strictest error-elimination algorithm. Lower-bound total TCR beta diversity was estimated with a nonparametric unseen species model using Euler transformation. TCRdb reprocessed the public reads (quality trimming at Q25 with fastp, clone calling with MiXCR) and kept in-frame beta chains. Rows are unified per CDR3 protein, each entry keeping the most common DNA and genes. TCRdb, not the authors, supplied the V and J calls. This sample holds 1.5 million to 2 million distinct CDR3 sequences; approximately 40% were observed only once. In total, the top ten clones hold 23% of the sample.

This receptor chain uses TRBV27 and TRBJ2-4; a stretch of 7 junction bases matches TRBD1. Sequenced: blood. The clonotype comes from a human donor in good health. The nucleotide sequence reads TGTGCCAGCAGCGAATTAGACAGGGCTTTGATCAAGCAGTACTTC. This yields the protein CASSELDRALIKQYF.